This T cell receptor beta chain emerged from a study of control samples from healthy donors and cancer patients (dated by TCRdb to the early 2020s). The junction shows trimming of 0 bases on V and 4 bases on J, and the gene matches do not reach 2 bases of it. Sequences MNHEY (CDR1) and SVGAGI (CDR2) are obtained from the germline V gene. The CDR3 has 14 amino acids, counting the end cysteine and phenylalanine. Only the CDR3 part of the read is kept: 42 bases, read in frame from the first base. As to this clone: Its antigen is still unknown. It has no much larger one-base neighbor in the sample; base qualities were not kept.

Preparation of the library involved the immunoSEQ multiplex PCR assay. The source is immuneACCESS, and TCRdb retained only in-frame sequences with V and J called. Part of the clones is not carried over; for the studies checked, unresolved V genes explain less than half of this, and the remainder is unexplained. The sample table lists around 42,000 clones, less than 85% of them with a count of one. The ten largest clones take up approximately 48% of the sample. The sequence links TRBV6-5 to TRBJ1-1, with 7 middle bases fitting TRBD1. The receptor was isolated from a man aged 55 to 70 in good health. The specimen sequenced was blood. The bases read TGTGCCAGCAGTTACTCGGACAGGTCCACTGAAGCTTTCTTT. Translated, this is CASSYSDRSTEAFF.